This TCR beta chain was observed in a study of PD-L1 blockade in urothelial cancer (dated by TCRdb to about 2017). Context from the whole study: Every patient began therapy in the mid-2010s and was given atezolizumab 1,200 mg intravenously every 3 weeks. About nine tenths of the roughly 30 patients were males with bladder-origin urothelial cancer, and 18 of 29 reported a prior smoking history. Patients had an ECOG performance status of 0 or 1 and had received between 0 and 3 prior chemotherapy regimens. Blood samples were analyzed at 3 weeks after treatment start (second dose) and at 6 weeks after treatment start. Blood samples yielded a median of roughly 150,000 T cells and approximately 83,000 unique TCRs, with median clonality 0.080. Somatic, immune and clinical correlates of response to PD-L1 blockade with atezolizumab in urothelial cancer were the focus of an exploratory multi-omic analysis. TCR sequencing covered pretreatment tumor samples and matched, serially collected peripheral blood taken before and after atezolizumab treatment. Progression-free survival longer than 6 months counted as durable clinical benefit, and TCR features were additionally tested against both progression-free and overall survival. Whole exome sequencing and RNA sequencing of pretreatment tumors were performed alongside TCR sequencing in the same patients. Durable clinical benefit was achieved by nine patients and was not achieved by 20 patients. Around 30 patients had pretreatment blood TCR-seq, some 25 had at least one posttreatment blood collection, and some 25 had tumor TCR-seq.

The sample's time point label, in plain terms: pretreatment peripheral blood. The cohort included about 29 patients with locally advanced or metastatic urothelial carcinoma who were treated at Memorial Sloan Kettering on a trial protocol. Peripheral blood mononuclear cells were collected pretreatment and during treatment, with between 1 and 8 total time points obtained per patient. The Qiagen DNeasy Blood extraction kit was used to purify genomic DNA from total PBMCs and tumor samples. PBMCs were collected pretreatment and during treatment, and were isolated and stored as previously described. General conclusions and limits of the study: Greater expansion of tumor-associated TCR clones in peripheral blood 3 weeks after the start of treatment was observed in patients with durable benefit (n of about 20, p = 0.022). Small sample size (n ≈ 28) and many exploratory analyses mean the results are intended to be hypothesis-generating. Improved progression-free and overall survival was associated with having pretreatment peripheral blood TCR clonality below the median.

Synthetic TCR analog templates were spiked into each PCR so that absolute template abundance could be estimated from read counts. The immunoSEQ assay used bias-controlled V and J gene primers to amplify TCRbeta CDR3 regions from genomic DNA. Sequencing of rearranged TCRbeta segments was done at approximately 20X coverage. In the original analysis: Sequencing errors were corrected by clustering, and CDR3s were annotated against IMGT so that V, D and J genes could be assigned. Downstream analyses used only productive TCRbeta rearrangements and left out out-of-frame or stop-codon sequences. Clonality was calculated as one minus the Shannon entropy normalized by the log of the number of unique productive sequences. Fisher's exact test with Benjamini-Hochberg correction, at a threshold of adjusted p below 0.01, was used to find clones that differed between time points or between blood and tumor. This is the immuneACCESS table as TCRdb keeps it, with only in-frame sequences that have V and J called. A part of the clones is gone; compared with another copy, unresolved V genes explain less than half, and the rest is unexplained. The DNA gave D and trimming, while V, J and clone size come from that table. The sample includes around 66,000 clones, with roughly four fifths observed a single time. 1.6% of the sample belongs to the ten largest clones.

Sequences MNHEY (CDR1) and SMNVEV (CDR2) are obtained from the germline V gene (reference sequence). Including cysteine and phenylalanine, the CDR3 has 14 amino acids. Only CDR3 DNA is held: 42 bases, read in frame from base 1. V was cut back by 5 bases and J by 5 bases, leaving a gap of 12 bases between them. Regarding this clone: No antigen is known for it. No base quality information exists; no much larger clone differs at one position.

Rearrangement joined TRBV27 to TRBJ1-4; 6 matching bases give a weak D call of TRBD1. The TCR originated in a man in his 70s with urothelial cancer. Source: PBMCs, taken around atezolizumab (anti-PD-L1) treatment. The CDR3 reads as follows: CASSRQDLNEKLFF. The sequence in DNA is TGTGCCAGCAGTCGACAGGACCTCAATGAAAAACTGTTTTTT.